Below, one TCR beta chain is given with its context. An amount of RNA that ranged from roughly 0.45 to 1 ug was reverse transcribed with random hexamers. TCRdb re-called the immunoSEQ multiplex PCR reads with MiXCR, one entry per CDR3 protein. The sample records under 95,000 distinct CDR3 sequences, roughly 94% being singletons. The sample comes from a study of CD8 T cells in Susac syndrome. Sequencing was performed on CD8+ T cells from PBMCs. The sequence came from a human donor with Susac syndrome.

CDR3 nucleotides: TGCAGCGTCCCCCCCGAAGGGGTCACAGATACGCAGTATTTT. Residues: CSVPPEGVTDTQYF. This rearrangement joins TRBV29-1 to TRBJ2-3; D is perhaps TRBD1 (5 bases). CDR1 SQVTM and CDR2 ANQGSEA come from the germline V gene. CDR3 length: 14 amino acids. Trimming shortened V by 6 bases and J by 2 bases, and 15 bases separated the two germline ends.